This TCR beta chain was profiled in a study of blood T cell repertoires in COVID-19. Looking at the study overall: Some COVID-19 samples were acute and others convalescent; all came from the United States, Italy and Spain. PBMCs, B-cell-depleted T cells, or T cells were the source of the cDNA or gDNA that made up the material.

Per the authors' pipeline: For nucleated cells, counts were estimated from reference gene primer amplification. The assay was immunoSEQ multiplex PCR, and TCRdb's table has in-frame clones only and misses some. V and J calls and clone size are those listed in that table; D and trimming were worked out from the DNA. The table records 130,000 to 150,000 clones, approximately 85% of them present only once. The clonotype comes from a man in his 70s with acute or convalescent COVID-19. Sequenced sample: peripheral blood.

The CDR3 DNA is TGCACCAGCGCCAACAGGATCGGTGAGCAGTTCTTC. Its translation is CTSANRIGEQFF. The chain recombines TRBV1 with TRBJ2-1; TRBD1, the table's D call, lacks a check against the DNA. TRBV1 is noted as a pseudogene. This CDR3 comprises 12 residues.